The 22 T cell receptor beta chains in this list originate from one sample, sequenced in a study of T cell repertoires in cytomegalovirus infection. Using its own MiXCR run on the reads, TCRdb lists one record per CDR3 protein. The data show 480,000 or so distinct CDR3 sequences, with roughly 10% seen just once and roughly a tenth held by the top ten. Specimen: PBMCs. These receptors were taken from a human donor in good health (CMV status not recorded). Some clones in this sample may be carry-over from other donors' samples.

This clonotype was observed at least ten times. The chain is built from TRBV7-8 and TRBJ2-2, with TRBD2 identical over 7 bases. This CDR3 is 18 amino acids long. Trimming cost V 5 bases and J 0 bases; bases outside gene matches: 12. Germline V gene lookup returns CDR1 SGHVS and CDR2 FQNEAQ. The CDR3 nucleotides are TGTGCCAGCAGCCCCCGAGGAGCGGGAAACACGAACACCGGGGAGCTGTTTTTT. Translated: CASSPRGAGNTNTGELFF.

This chain links TRBV19 with TRBJ1-5; possibly TRBD1 for D (5 bases). CDR3 length equals 20 residues. Germline V gene lookup returns CDR1 LNHDA and CDR2 SQIVND (reference sequence). V was clipped by 8 bases and J by 1 base, with 30 bases between them. The CDR3 DNA is TGTGCCAGTTCCCCGTGGGGGGGGGATTGGAGCGGTTACAGCAATCAGCCCCAGCATTTT. Encoded protein: CASSPWGGDWSGYSNQPQHF.

This clonotype was seen repeatedly, ten times or more. The gene calls are TRBV10-3 and TRBJ2-1; perhaps TRBD2 as D (6 bases). V was shortened by 2 bases and J by 9 bases, with 14 bases between the two germline ends. Germline lookup yields CDR1 ENHRY and CDR2 SYGVKD. This CDR3 region has 14 residues. CDR3 loop: CAISEQGGTSEQFF. The CDR3 DNA follows: TGTGCCATCAGTGAGCAGGGAGGCACAAGTGAGCAGTTCTTC.

This clonotype was recorded many times. This chain uses TRBV7-2 with TRBJ2-1; D is unresolved. The germline gives CDR1 SGHTA, CDR2 FQGNSA. CDR3 size: 15 residues. Trimming removed 1 base from V and 0 bases from J, with 7 bases in between. This CDR3 reads CASSLEPSSYNEQFF. Here the CDR3 DNA reads TGTGCCAGCAGCTTAGAACCGTCCTCCTACAATGAGCAGTTCTTC.

Note on this clonotype: Given a much more abundant clone one base away, this may be a read error. The chain's CDR3 is CASSAGTTNTGELFF. CDR3 bases: TGTGCCAGCAGCGCCGGGACAACGAACACCGGGGAGCTGTTTTTT. The chain recombines TRBV9 with TRBJ2-2, with a possible D match to TRBD1 (6 bases). Germline V gives CDR1 SGDLS, CDR2 YYNGEE. The V and J ends lost 3 bases and 0 bases respectively, with 9 bases between them. This CDR3 has 15 amino acids.

The chain uses TRBV6-1 and TRBJ2-1, with D perhaps matching TRBD1 (6 bases). V shed 2 bases and J shed 6 bases, with 11 bases lying between them. CDR1 is MNHNS and CDR2 is SASEGT in the germline V gene. CDR3 size: 14 residues. CDR3: CASSERAGANEQFF. For the CDR3, the DNA is TGTGCCAGCAGTGAACGGGCAGGGGCCAATGAGCAGTTCTTC.

This clonotype was found many times. J is TRBJ1-4 and V is TRBV19; D gene uncertain. Germline CDR1 LNHDA, CDR2 SQIVND (reference sequence). The CDR3 sequence is 12 residues long. Trimming removed 6 bases at V and 7 bases at J, with 9 bases between. The CDR3 region is CASRDGFEKLFF. The CDR3 DNA follows: TGTGCCAGTAGGGACGGCTTTGAAAAACTGTTTTTT.

The chain couples TRBV20-1 to TRBJ1-2; TRBD1 agrees at 10 bases. Trimming removed 4 bases from V and 3 bases from J; junction bases left unmatched: 11. Germline loops: CDR1 DFQATT, CDR2 SNEGSKA (reference sequence). CDR3 size: 16 residues. Here the CDR3 DNA reads TGCAGTGCTAAACCTTGGGACAGGGGTGAAGACTATGGCTACACCTTC. Its protein is CSAKPWDRGEDYGYTF.

This clonotype was recorded at least ten times. V is TRBV20-1 and J is TRBJ1-2; perhaps TRBD1 as D (5 bases). The CDR3 totals 12 residues. With 3 bases removed from V and 3 bases from J, the gap between germline ends came to 8 bases. CDR1 is DFQATT and CDR2 is SNEGSKA in the germline V gene (reference sequence). The CDR3 DNA reads as TGCAGTGCTAGTGGGGGGTACTATGGCTACACCTTC. It is translated as CSASGGYYGYTF.

Many counts were recorded for this clonotype. This chain uses TRBV6-1 with TRBJ1-1; D is unresolved. This CDR3 has 11 residues. The V end lost 6 bases, the J end lost 3 bases, and 5 bases lay between the germline ends. Germline V gene sequence: CDR1 MNHNS, CDR2 SASEGT. This CDR3 reads CASSTYTEAFF. DNA of the CDR3: TGTGCCAGCAGCACGTACACTGAAGCTTTCTTT.

This clonotype appeared many times. The rearrangement uses TRBV7-2 and TRBJ2-3; TRBD1 matches at 9 bases. Germline CDR1 SGHTA, CDR2 FQGNSA. CDR3 length: 16 amino acids. V gave up 2 bases and J gave up 2 bases; unmatched junction bases: 5. The DNA of the CDR3 is TGTGCCAGCAGCTTAACCGGGACAGGGAACACAGATACGCAGTATTTT. Translation: CASSLTGTGNTDTQYF.

In this sample, this clonotype turned up a few times. This chain links TRBV18 with TRBJ1-3, with a tentative D call TRBD1 (5 bases). Germline assignment: CDR1 KGHSH and CDR2 LQKENI. Trimming stripped 2 bases from V and 0 bases from J, with 8 bases between. This CDR3 spans 15 amino acids. CDR3 nucleotide sequence: TGTGCCAGCTCACCAGGGACTGACTCTGGAAACACCATATATTTT. Residues: CASSPGTDSGNTIYF.

This clonotype was observed many times. V gene TRBV6-6 combines with J gene TRBJ1-2; TRBD1 matches at 12 bases. This CDR3 has 16 residues. The junction had 6 bases not matched to a gene; V was cut back by 1 base and J by 6 bases. Germline V gives CDR1 MNHNY, CDR2 SVGAGI (reference sequence). The CDR3 sequence: CASSYWPGQGADGYTF. In nucleotides, the CDR3 is TGTGCCAGCAGTTACTGGCCGGGACAGGGGGCAGATGGCTACACCTTC.

This chain joins TRBV24-1 and TRBJ2-1; D is perhaps TRBD1 (7 bases). The CDR3 contains 15 residues. Germline V gene lookup returns CDR1 KGHDR and CDR2 SFDVKD. Trimming removed 0 bases at V and 7 bases at J, with 12 bases between. Here the CDR3 DNA reads TGTGCCACCAGTGATTTGAAGGCAGGGGGGAATGAGCAGTTCTTC. Protein: CATSDLKAGGNEQFF.

This clonotype appeared many times. The gene calls are TRBV7-2 and TRBJ2-1, with D tentatively TRBD2 (6 bases). The germline CDR1 and CDR2 sequences are SGHTA and FQGNSA. The V and J ends lost 2 bases and 3 bases respectively, with 23 bases between them. This CDR3 is 19 amino acids long. CDR3 in amino acids: CASSLTAITRRGDYNEQFF. The CDR3 DNA reads as TGTGCCAGCAGCTTAACCGCCATTACGAGGCGGGGTGACTACAATGAGCAGTTCTTC.

V gene TRBV30 combines with J gene TRBJ1-2; D is unclear. Between the trimmed V and J ends, which lost 2 bases and 8 bases, there was a span of 12 bases. Germline assignment: CDR1 GTSNPN and CDR2 SVGIG (reference sequence). The CDR3 is made up of 12 amino acids. CDR3 nucleotide sequence: TGTGCCTGGAGTCTAGAGGCAGGCGGCTACACCTTC. Translating gives CAWSLEAGGYTF.

This clonotype was seen ten or more times. The chain has TRBV6-5 and TRBJ2-3; 14 bases fit TRBD2. Germline V gene sequence: CDR1 MNHEY, CDR2 SVGAGI. Trimming at V came to 0 bases and at J to 4 bases, leaving 6 bases not matched to a gene. The length of the CDR3 is 18 residues. The CDR3 nucleotides are TGTGCCAGCAGTTACTCCTCCAGACTAGCGGGGGGGCCAGATACGCAGTATTTT. Its translation: CASSYSSRLAGGPDTQYF.

This clonotype appeared a single time. This clone may be a read error of a much larger clone one base away. The genes are TRBV6-1 and TRBJ2-7; D remains ambiguous. The CDR3 is 11 residues long. Trimming left V 2 bases short and J 2 bases short, with 1 base between. From germline, CDR1 is MNHNS and CDR2 SASEGT. This chain's CDR3 is CASSEPYEQYF. The CDR3 region has the DNA TGTGCCAGCAGTGAACCCTACGAGCAGTACTTC.

This clonotype has more than one count but fewer than ten. The chain is built from TRBV28 and TRBJ2-7; TRBD1 might be the D (6 bases). Trimming cost V 3 bases and J 0 bases, with 12 bases left between them. The CDR3 has 15 amino acids. Germline CDR1 MDHEN, CDR2 SYDVKM. CDR3 protein: CASSFGQLASYEQYF. CDR3 in DNA: TGTGCCAGCAGTTTCGGACAGCTAGCCTCCTACGAGCAGTACTTC.

This clonotype was observed a handful of times. The rearrangement links TRBV20-1 to TRBJ2-7; D unresolved. The CDR3 loop spans 12 amino acids. Germline assignment: CDR1 DFQATT and CDR2 SNEGSKA (reference sequence). V gave up 3 bases and J gave up 6 bases, with 12 bases separating them. The CDR3 bases are TGCAGTGCTAGTGGGGTCGTGGGCGAGCAGTACTTC. It is translated as CSASGVVGEQYF.

This clonotype appeared many times. This chain uses TRBV6-1 with TRBJ2-3; 8 bases line up with TRBD2. The CDR3 has 16 residues. Per germline, CDR1 MNHNS and CDR2 SASEGT. Losses at the gene ends were 5 bases for V and 3 bases for J; bases not matched to a gene: 10. The DNA for the CDR3 is TGTGCCAGCAGTAAACAAAGCGGGAGAGTAACAGATACGCAGTATTTT. Amino acids: CASSKQSGRVTDTQYF.

In this sample, this clonotype turned up a few times. V gene TRBV28 combines with J gene TRBJ2-2; D gene ambiguous. This CDR3 spans 12 amino acids. CDR1 and CDR2 from the germline V gene are MDHEN and SYDVKM. V lost 5 bases and J 6 bases, leaving 7 bases between the germline ends. The CDR3 spells CASSPRSGELFF. The CDR3 nucleotides are TGTGCCAGCAGTCCCCGGTCCGGGGAGCTGTTTTTT.